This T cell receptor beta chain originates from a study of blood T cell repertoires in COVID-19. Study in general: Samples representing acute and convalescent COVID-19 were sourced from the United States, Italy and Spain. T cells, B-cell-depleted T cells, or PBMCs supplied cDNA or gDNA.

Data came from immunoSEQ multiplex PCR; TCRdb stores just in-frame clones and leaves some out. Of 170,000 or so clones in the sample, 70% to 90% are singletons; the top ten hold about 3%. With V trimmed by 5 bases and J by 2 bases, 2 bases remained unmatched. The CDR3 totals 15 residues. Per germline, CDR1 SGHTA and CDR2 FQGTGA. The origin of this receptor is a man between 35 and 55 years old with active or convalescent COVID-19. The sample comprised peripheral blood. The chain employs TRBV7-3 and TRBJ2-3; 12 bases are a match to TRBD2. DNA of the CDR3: TGTGCCAGCAGCCGGACTAGCGGGGTCACAGATACGCAGTATTTT. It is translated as CASSRTSGVTDTQYF.